Below, 20 T cell receptor beta chains from the same sample are listed, as sequenced in a study of control samples from healthy donors and cancer patients. Data came from immunoSEQ multiplex PCR; TCRdb stores just in-frame clones and leaves some out. The profile covers about 110,000 clones, with roughly 90% appearing a single time and about 3.9% taken by the ten largest. The sequenced sample consisted of PBMCs. These receptors all come from a woman in her fifties or sixties with lung cancer.

The chain couples TRBV7-2 to TRBJ1-2; D is unresolved. V was cut by 5 bases and J by 3 bases, with 7 bases left in between. Germline V CDR1 and CDR2: SGHTA, FQGNSA. The CDR3 has 12 amino acids. The chain's CDR3 is CASSDRYYGYTF. CDR3 DNA sequence: TGTGCCAGCAGCGACCGGTACTATGGCTACACCTTC.

This chain joins TRBV19 and TRBJ1-2; 9 nucleotides align to TRBD1. Per germline, CDR1 LNHDA and CDR2 SQIVND (reference sequence). V trimming: 3 bases; J trimming: 6 bases; junction bases outside the gene matches: 8. The CDR3 length is 15 residues. CDR3 sequence reads: CASSIPWDRADGYTF. The CDR3 DNA reads as TGTGCCAGTAGTATCCCCTGGGACAGGGCGGATGGCTACACCTTC.

This chain uses TRBV7-8 with TRBJ2-2, with 8 bases matching TRBD2. The J segment lost 5 bases and the V segment lost 0 bases, leaving 8 bases of the junction unmatched. This CDR3 contains 17 residues. Germline V gene lookup returns CDR1 SGHVS and CDR2 FQNEAQ. The DNA for the CDR3 is TGTGCCAGCAGCTTAGCGAGCGGGGGAGGAGTTACCGGGGAGCTGTTTTTT. As protein: CASSLASGGGVTGELFF.

The V and J genes are TRBV24-1 and TRBJ1-2; 9 nucleotides line up with TRBD1. Germline CDR1 reads KGHDR; CDR2 reads SFDVKD. This CDR3 is 18 amino acids long. Germline trimming cut 5 bases from V and 4 bases from J; bases unmatched to any gene: 16. Here the CDR3 DNA reads TGTGCCACCAGTGGTAGAACAGGGGGCGCAGGGAATGTCTATGGCTACACCTTC. It yields the protein CATSGRTGGAGNVYGYTF.

The chain recombines TRBV7-8 with TRBJ1-2; weak D call: TRBD1 (6 bases). CDR1 SGHVS and CDR2 FQNEAQ come from the germline V gene. Deletions cut 5 bases from V and 2 bases from J, with 18 bases between. The CDR3 is 16 amino acids. CDR3 region: CASSLPNREANYGYTF. CDR3 coding DNA: TGTGCCAGCAGCCTACCAAACAGGGAGGCCAACTATGGCTACACCTTC.

The rearrangement uses TRBV2 and TRBJ1-2; D uncertain. The CDR3 runs to 14 residues. Trimming stripped 0 bases from V and 6 bases from J, with 11 bases between. Germline values: CDR1 SNHLY, CDR2 FYNNEI. CDR3 sequence (DNA): TGTGCCAGCAGTGAAGCACAATCTTTCAATGGCTACACCTTC. Protein sequence: CASSEAQSFNGYTF.

This clone came up a few times. The chain joins TRBV18 to TRBJ2-5; D is undetermined. The CDR3 contains 13 residues. Germline V gene lookup returns CDR1 KGHSH and CDR2 LQKENI. Trimming took 3 bases from V and 2 from J, leaving 7 bases between them. This CDR3 is CASSPSGQETQYF. CDR3 coding DNA: TGTGCCAGCTCACCGAGTGGACAAGAGACCCAGTACTTC.

This chain uses TRBV5-1 with TRBJ2-1, with 8 bases lining up with TRBD2. There are 17 residues in the CDR3. J was trimmed by 6 bases and V by 1 base; bases with no gene match: 12. Germline V CDR1 and CDR2: SGHRS, YFSETQ. The CDR3 loop is CASSLYWRAGVTNEQFF. In DNA form, the CDR3 reads TGCGCCAGCAGCTTGTATTGGAGAGCGGGAGTAACCAATGAGCAGTTCTTC.

This chain links TRBV14 with TRBJ2-2; D gene ambiguous. The CDR3 sequence is 16 residues long. V lost 6 bases, J lost 3 bases, and 17 bases lay in between. CDR1 is SGHDN, CDR2 FVKESK, per germline. The CDR3 coding sequence is TGTGCCAGCAGTCACCGGGCTGCAGGAGACACCGGGGAGCTGTTTTTT. This codes for CASSHRAAGDTGELFF.

The CDR3 loop is CASSMTQAPNTEAFF. CDR3 bases: TGTGCCAGTAGTATGACTCAGGCACCGAACACTGAAGCTTTCTTT. The chain couples TRBV19 to TRBJ1-1; no reliable D call. The CDR3 is 15 residues long. The germline V gene has CDR1 LNHDA and CDR2 SQIVND (reference sequence). V was trimmed by 3 bases and J by 1 base, leaving 12 bases between them.

The chain employs TRBV24-1 and TRBJ2-1; TRBD2 aligns across 12 bases. The CDR3 runs to 17 residues. CDR1 is KGHDR and CDR2 is SFDVKD in the germline V gene. V lost 4 bases, J lost 8 bases, and 11 bases stayed unmatched. This chain's CDR3 is CATSDPALAGGPYEQFF. DNA for the CDR3: TGTGCCACCAGTGACCCTGCCCTAGCGGGAGGGCCGTATGAGCAGTTCTTC.

This sequence joins TRBV21-1 and TRBJ1-5. TRBV21-1 is a pseudogene. The CDR3 length is 18 residues. CDR3 bases: TGTGCCAGCAGCAAAGAGGAGGGAGACAGAGGGTCGGGTCAGCCCCAGCATTTT. This codes for CASSKEEGDRGSGQPQHF.

The chain couples TRBV3-1 (or the pseudogene TRBV3-2) to TRBJ1-3; D gene unclear. Deletions cut 2 bases from V and 4 bases from J, with 12 bases between. Germline V gives CDR1 LGHDT, CDR2 YNNKEL (reference sequence). This CDR3 comprises 15 residues. The chain's CDR3 is CASSQYLSSGNTIYF. In DNA form, the CDR3 reads TGTGCCAGCAGCCAATATCTTAGCAGCGGAAACACCATATATTTT.

The chain links TRBV3-1 (or the pseudogene TRBV3-2) to TRBJ1-3; unclear D gene. Between the trimmed V and J ends, which lost 4 bases and 3 bases, there was a span of 10 bases. This CDR3 contains 14 residues. CDR1 LGHDT and CDR2 YNNKEL come from the germline V gene (reference sequence). The CDR3 DNA reads as TGTGCCAGCAGCCCCTTGAGTAGTGGAAACACCATATATTTT. This codes for CASSPLSSGNTIYF.

The V call is TRBV6-5, the J call TRBJ1-2, with D maybe TRBD1 (5 bases). V lost 0 bases and J 4 bases, leaving 12 bases between the germline ends. Germline assignment: CDR1 MNHEY and CDR2 SVGAGI. This CDR3 has 15 amino acids. In DNA form, the CDR3 reads TGTGCCAGCAGTTACTCGGTGTTGGGGGGCTATGGCTACACCTTC. Its translation: CASSYSVLGGYGYTF.

This chain joins TRBV7-9 and TRBJ1-1; D gene uncertain. The germline gives CDR1 SEHNR, CDR2 FQNEAQ (reference sequence). Trimming pared 2 bases from V and 4 bases from J, leaving 11 bases between. The CDR3 is 14 residues long. The chain's CDR3 is CASSLTMGSTEAFF. The CDR3, as DNA: TGTGCCAGCAGCTTAACGATGGGGAGCACTGAAGCTTTCTTT.

The gene calls are TRBV27 and TRBJ1-6; D is perhaps TRBD1 (5 bases). V lost 2 bases to trimming and J lost 8 bases, with 13 bases between them. Germline V gene lookup returns CDR1 MNHEY and CDR2 SMNVEV (reference sequence). This CDR3 has 15 residues. CDR3 amino acids: CASSLSRAYDSPLHF. CDR3 nucleotide sequence: TGTGCCAGCAGTTTAAGCAGGGCTTATGATTCACCCCTCCACTTT.

The V call is TRBV10-3, the J call TRBJ2-1; tentative D call: TRBD2 (6 bases). The length of the CDR3 is 17 residues. V dropped 10 bases and J dropped 8 bases, with 30 bases sitting between them. The germline gives CDR1 ENHRY, CDR2 SYGVKD. Here the CDR3 reads CATQRELGQGDSHEQFF. The CDR3 bases are TGTGCCACACAACGGGAGCTCGGCCAGGGAGACTCCCATGAGCAGTTCTTC.

The V gene is TRBV6-6, the J gene TRBJ1-1; 9 bases agree with TRBD1. The CDR3 contains 13 residues. Trimming at V came to 6 bases and at J to 3 bases, leaving 2 bases not matched to a gene. CDR1 and CDR2 from the germline V gene are MNHNY and SVGAGI (reference sequence). The CDR3 DNA is TGTGCCAGCAGACGACAGGGGGACACTGAAGCTTTCTTT. Protein sequence: CASRRQGDTEAFF.

The rearrangement joins TRBV9 to TRBJ1-1; a weak D match, TRBD1 (6 bases). V was clipped by 0 bases and J by 6 bases, with 15 bases between them. The CDR3 extends over 15 amino acids. Germline lookup yields CDR1 SGDLS and CDR2 YYNGEE. The CDR3 region is CASSVEGQGGSEAFF. The CDR3 bases are TGTGCCAGCAGCGTAGAAGGTCAAGGGGGATCTGAAGCTTTCTTT.